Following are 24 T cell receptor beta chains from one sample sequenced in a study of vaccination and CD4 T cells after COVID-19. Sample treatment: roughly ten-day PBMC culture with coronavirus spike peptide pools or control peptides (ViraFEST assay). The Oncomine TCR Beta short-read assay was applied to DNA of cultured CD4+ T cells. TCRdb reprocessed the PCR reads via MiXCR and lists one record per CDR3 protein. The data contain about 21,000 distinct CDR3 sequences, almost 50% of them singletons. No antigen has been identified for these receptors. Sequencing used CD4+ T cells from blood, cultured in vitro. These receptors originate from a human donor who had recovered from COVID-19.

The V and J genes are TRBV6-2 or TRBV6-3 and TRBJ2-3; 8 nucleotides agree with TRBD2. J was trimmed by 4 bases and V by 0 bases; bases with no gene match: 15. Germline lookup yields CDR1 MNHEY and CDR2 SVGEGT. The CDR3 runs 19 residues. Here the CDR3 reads CASSYSRLAGTLSADTQYF. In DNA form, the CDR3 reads TGTGCCAGCAGTTACTCAAGATTAGCGGGGACCCTCTCCGCAGATACGCAGTATTTT.

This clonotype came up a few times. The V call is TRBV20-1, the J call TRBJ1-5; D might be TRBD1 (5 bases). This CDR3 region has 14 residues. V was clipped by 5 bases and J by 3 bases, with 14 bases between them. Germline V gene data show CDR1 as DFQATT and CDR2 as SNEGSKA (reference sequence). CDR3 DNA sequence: TGCAGTGCTGCTTTCCCGGGGGACAATCAGCCCCAGCATTTT. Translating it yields CSAAFPGDNQPQHF.

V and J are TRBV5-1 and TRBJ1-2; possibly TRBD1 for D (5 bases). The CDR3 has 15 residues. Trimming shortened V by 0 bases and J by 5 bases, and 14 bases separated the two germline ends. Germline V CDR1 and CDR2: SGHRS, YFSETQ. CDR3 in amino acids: CASSLGGQAAYGYTF. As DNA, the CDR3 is TGCGCCAGCAGCTTGGGCGGACAAGCTGCTTATGGCTACACCTTC.

The CDR3 DNA reads as TGCAGTGCTCCTAGCGGAGGCACAGATACGCAGTATTTT. Its protein is CSAPSGGTDTQYF. The chain recombines TRBV20-1 with TRBJ2-3; 7 nucleotides agree with TRBD2. V lost 5 bases and J lost 1; bases outside the gene matches: 3. CDR3 length equals 13 residues. Germline V gene lookup returns CDR1 DFQATT and CDR2 SNEGSKA (reference sequence).

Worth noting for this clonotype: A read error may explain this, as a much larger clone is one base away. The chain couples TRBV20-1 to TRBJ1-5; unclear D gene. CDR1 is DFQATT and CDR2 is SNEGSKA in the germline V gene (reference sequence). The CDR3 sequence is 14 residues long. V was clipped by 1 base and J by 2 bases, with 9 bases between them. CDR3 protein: CSARVAGGNQPQHF. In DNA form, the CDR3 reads TGCAGTGCTAGAGTGGCGGGAGGCAATCAGCCCCAGCATTTT.

The CDR3 reads CASSEGLSNQPQHF. The CDR3 DNA sequence: TGTGCCAGCTCAGAGGGGCTCAGCAATCAGCCCCAGCATTTT. The chain links TRBV18 to TRBJ1-5, with D tentatively TRBD1 (5 bases). CDR1 and CDR2 from the germline V gene are KGHSH and LQKENI. The CDR3 totals 14 residues. V lost 5 bases and J lost 1, with 9 bases in between.

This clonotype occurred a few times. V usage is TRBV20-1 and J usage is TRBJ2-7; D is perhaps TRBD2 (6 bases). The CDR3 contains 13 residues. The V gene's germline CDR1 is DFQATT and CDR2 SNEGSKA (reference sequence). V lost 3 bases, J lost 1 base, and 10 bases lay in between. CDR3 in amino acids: CSASGSGSYEQYF. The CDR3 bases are TGCAGTGCTAGCGGGAGTGGGTCCTACGAGCAGTACTTC.

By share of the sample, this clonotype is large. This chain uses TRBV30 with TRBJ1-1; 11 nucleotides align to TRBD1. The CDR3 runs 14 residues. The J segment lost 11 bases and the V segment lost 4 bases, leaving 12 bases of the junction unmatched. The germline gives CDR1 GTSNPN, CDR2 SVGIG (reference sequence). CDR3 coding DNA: TGTGCCTGGATAAGGGACGGACAGGGGGCGCAGGCTTTCTTT. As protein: CAWIRDGQGAQAFF.

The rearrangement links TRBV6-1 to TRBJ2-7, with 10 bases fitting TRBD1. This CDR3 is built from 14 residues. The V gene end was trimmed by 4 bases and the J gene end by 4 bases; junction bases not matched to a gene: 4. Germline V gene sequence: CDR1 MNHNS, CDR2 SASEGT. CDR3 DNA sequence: TGTGCCAGCAGTGGACAGGGGGCGCGGTACGAGCAGTACTTC. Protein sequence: CASSGQGARYEQYF.

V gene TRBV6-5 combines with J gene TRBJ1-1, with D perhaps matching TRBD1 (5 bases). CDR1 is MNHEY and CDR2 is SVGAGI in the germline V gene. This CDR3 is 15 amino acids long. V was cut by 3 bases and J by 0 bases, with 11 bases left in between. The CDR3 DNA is TGTGCCAGCAGTTATAGTGCCAGGGTGAACACTGAAGCTTTCTTT. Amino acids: CASSYSARVNTEAFF.

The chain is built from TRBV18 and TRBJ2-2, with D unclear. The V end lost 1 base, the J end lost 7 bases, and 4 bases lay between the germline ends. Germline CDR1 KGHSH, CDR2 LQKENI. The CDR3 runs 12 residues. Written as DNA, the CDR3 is TGTGCCAGCTCACCACGTGTCGGGGAGCTGTTTTTT. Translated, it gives CASSPRVGELFF.

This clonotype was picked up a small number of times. The chain's CDR3 is CASSIAGAYNEQFF. Here the CDR3 DNA reads TGCGCCAGCAGCATAGCGGGAGCGTACAATGAGCAGTTCTTC. The rearrangement uses TRBV10-1 and TRBJ2-1; 9 positions agree with TRBD2. This CDR3 contains 14 residues. Germline V gene sequence: CDR1 WNHNN, CDR2 SYGVQD (reference sequence). V lost 6 bases to trimming and J lost 4 bases; unmatched junction nucleotides: 4.

Written as DNA, the CDR3 is TGTGCCACCAGCTTCGGGACTAGCGGGAACAATGAGCAGTTCTTC. Encoded protein: CATSFGTSGNNEQFF. The rearrangement links TRBV15 to TRBJ2-1, with 13 bases lining up with TRBD2. Trimming removed 5 bases from V and 5 bases from J; junction bases left unmatched: 3. The CDR3 contains 15 residues. CDR1 LNHNV and CDR2 YYDKDF come from the germline V gene (reference sequence). Full variable domain (rest looked up from reference TRBV15 and TRBJ2-1): DAMVIQNPRYQVTQFGKPVTLSCSQTLNHNVMYWYQQKSSQAPKLLFHYYDKDFNNEADTPDNFQSRRPNTSFCFLDIRSPGLGDTAMYLCATSFGTSGNNEQFFGPGTRLTVL.

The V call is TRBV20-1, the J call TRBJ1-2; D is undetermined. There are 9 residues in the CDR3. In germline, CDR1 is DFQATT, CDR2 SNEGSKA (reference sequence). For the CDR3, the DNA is TGCAGAGGCCCCTATGGCTACACCTTC. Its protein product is CRGPYGYTF.

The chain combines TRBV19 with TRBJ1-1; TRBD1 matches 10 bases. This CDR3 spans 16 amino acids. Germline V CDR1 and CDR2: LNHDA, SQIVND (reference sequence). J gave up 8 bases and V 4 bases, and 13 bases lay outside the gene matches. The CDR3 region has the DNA TGTGCCAGTAGTAAGGGACAGGGGCTATTTACCTTGGAAGCTTTCTTT. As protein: CASSKGQGLFTLEAFF.

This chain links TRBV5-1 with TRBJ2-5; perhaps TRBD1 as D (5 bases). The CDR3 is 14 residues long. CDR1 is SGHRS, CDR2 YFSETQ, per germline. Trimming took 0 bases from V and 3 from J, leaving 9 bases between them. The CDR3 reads CASSLDRIEETQYF. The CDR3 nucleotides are TGCGCCAGCAGCTTGGACAGGATCGAAGAGACCCAGTACTTC.

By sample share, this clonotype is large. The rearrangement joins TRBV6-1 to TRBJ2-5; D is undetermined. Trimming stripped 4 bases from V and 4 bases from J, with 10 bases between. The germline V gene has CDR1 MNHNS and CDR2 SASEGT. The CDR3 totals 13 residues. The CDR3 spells CASSGHGLETQYF. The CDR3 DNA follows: TGTGCCAGCAGTGGCCATGGTTTAGAGACCCAGTACTTC.

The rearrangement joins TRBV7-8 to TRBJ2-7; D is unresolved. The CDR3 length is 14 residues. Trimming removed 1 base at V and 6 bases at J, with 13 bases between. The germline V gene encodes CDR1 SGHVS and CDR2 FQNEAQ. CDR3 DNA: TGTGCCAGCAGCTTAGAGGGTAGGGAAAGCGAGCAGTACTTC. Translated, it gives CASSLEGRESEQYF.

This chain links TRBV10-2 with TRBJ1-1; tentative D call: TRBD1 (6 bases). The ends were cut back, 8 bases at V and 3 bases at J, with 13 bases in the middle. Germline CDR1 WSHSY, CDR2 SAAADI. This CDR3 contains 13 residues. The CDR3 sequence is CASRQAVDTEAFF. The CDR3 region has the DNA TGCGCCAGCCGACAGGCGGTGGACACTGAAGCTTTCTTT.

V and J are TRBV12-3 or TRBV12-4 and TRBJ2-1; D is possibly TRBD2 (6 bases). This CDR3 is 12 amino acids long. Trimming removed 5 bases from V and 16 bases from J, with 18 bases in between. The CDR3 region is CASSTLASPIFF. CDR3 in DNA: TGTGCCAGCAGTACCCTAGCGAGCCCGATCTTCTTC.

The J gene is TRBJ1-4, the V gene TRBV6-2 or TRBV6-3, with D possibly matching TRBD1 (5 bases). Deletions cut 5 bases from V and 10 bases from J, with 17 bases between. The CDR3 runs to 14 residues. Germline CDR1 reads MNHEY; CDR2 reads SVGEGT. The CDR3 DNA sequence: TGTGCCAGCAGTACCTTTGGCGACAGCCGAAAACTGTTTTTT. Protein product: CASSTFGDSRKLFF.

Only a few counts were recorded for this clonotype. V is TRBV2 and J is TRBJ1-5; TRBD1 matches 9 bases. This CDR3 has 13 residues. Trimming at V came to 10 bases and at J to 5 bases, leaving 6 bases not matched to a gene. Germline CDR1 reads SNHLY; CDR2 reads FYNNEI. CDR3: CATNRGRDQPQHF. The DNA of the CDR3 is TGTGCCACTAACAGGGGGCGGGATCAGCCCCAGCATTTT.

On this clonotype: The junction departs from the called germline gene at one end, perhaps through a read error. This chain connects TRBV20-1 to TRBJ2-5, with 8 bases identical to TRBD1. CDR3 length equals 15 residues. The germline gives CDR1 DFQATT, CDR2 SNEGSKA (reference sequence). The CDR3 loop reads CSARGGRGPQETQYF. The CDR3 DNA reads TGCAGTGCCAGAGGGGGCAGGGGGCCACAAGAGACCCAGTACTTC.

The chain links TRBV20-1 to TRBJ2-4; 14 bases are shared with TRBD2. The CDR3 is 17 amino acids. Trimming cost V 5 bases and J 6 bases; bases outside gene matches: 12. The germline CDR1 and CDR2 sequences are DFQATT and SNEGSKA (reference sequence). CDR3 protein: CSAAGTSGRREGNIQYF. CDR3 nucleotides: TGCAGTGCTGCCGGGACTAGCGGGAGAAGAGAGGGAAACATTCAGTACTTC.